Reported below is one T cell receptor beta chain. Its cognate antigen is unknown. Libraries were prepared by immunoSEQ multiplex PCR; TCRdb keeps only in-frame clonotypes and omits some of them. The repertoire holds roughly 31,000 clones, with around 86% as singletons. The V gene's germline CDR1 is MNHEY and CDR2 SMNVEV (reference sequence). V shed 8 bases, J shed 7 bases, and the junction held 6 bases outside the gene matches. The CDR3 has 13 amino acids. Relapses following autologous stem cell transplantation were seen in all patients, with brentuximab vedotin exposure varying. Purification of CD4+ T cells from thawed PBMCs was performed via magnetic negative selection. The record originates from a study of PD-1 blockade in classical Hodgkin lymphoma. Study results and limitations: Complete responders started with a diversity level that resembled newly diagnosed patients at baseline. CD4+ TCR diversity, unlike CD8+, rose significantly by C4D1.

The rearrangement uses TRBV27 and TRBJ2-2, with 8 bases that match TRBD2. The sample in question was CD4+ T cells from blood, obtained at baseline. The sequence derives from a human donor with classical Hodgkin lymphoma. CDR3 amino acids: CASRLRGGGELFF. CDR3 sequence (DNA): TGTGCCAGCCGCCTTCGGGGGGGCGGGGAGCTGTTTTTT.